These 3 T cell receptor beta chains share one sample of origin, sequenced in a study of shared clonotypes between healthy human individuals. Naive CD8 isolation took CD45RO-negative cells positively selected for CCR7 and excluded terminally differentiated effector memory CD45RA+ cells. Here immunoSEQ multiplex PCR was the method, and the copy in TCRdb shows in-frame clones only, minus some. The sample consists of hundreds of thousands of clones, 80% to 95% of them appearing once. Source material: naive CD8+ T cells sorted from blood. The receptors were sampled from a man aged 30-40 years in good health.

This chain connects TRBV6-1 to TRBJ2-7; 9 bases match TRBD2. The CDR3 is made up of 15 amino acids. The germline gives CDR1 MNHNS, CDR2 SASEGT. The V segment lost 3 bases and the J segment 7 bases; nucleotides outside the gene matches: 10. CDR3 region: CASSESAGGPLEQYF. The CDR3, as DNA: TGTGCCAGCAGTGAGTCGGCGGGAGGGCCATTAGAGCAGTACTTC.

The V call is TRBV4-1, the J call TRBJ1-1; no reliable D call. Germline CDR1 reads MGHRA; CDR2 reads YSYEKL. The CDR3 is 11 residues long. V lost 6 bases, J lost 5 bases, and 7 bases lay in between. The CDR3 reads CASSKGTEAFF. The CDR3 DNA sequence: TGCGCCAGCAGTAAGGGAACTGAAGCTTTCTTT.

The V gene is TRBV19, the J gene TRBJ2-1, with 8 nucleotides matching TRBD2. CDR1 and CDR2 from the germline V gene are LNHDA and SQIVND (reference sequence). The CDR3 runs to 16 residues. Trimming cost V 1 base and J 8 bases; bases outside gene matches: 10. The CDR3 spells CASSIAGGLGSHEQFF. DNA for the CDR3: TGTGCCAGTAGTATAGCTGGGGGACTAGGGAGCCATGAGCAGTTCTTC.